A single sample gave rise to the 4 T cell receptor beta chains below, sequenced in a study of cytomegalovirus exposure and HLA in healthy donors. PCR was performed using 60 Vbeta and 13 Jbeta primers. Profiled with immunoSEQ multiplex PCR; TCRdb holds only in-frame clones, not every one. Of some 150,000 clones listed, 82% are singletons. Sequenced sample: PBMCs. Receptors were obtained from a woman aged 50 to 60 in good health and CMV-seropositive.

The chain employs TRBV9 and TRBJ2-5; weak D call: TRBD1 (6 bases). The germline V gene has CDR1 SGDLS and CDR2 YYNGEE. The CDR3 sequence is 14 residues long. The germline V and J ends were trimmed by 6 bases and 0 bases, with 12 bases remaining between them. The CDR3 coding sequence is TGTGCCAGCACCACGGACAGCCACCAAGAGACCCAGTACTTC. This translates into CASTTDSHQETQYF. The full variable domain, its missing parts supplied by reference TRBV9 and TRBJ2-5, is DSGVTQTPKHLITATGQRVTLRCSPRSGDLSVYWYQQSLDQGLQFLIQYYNGEERAKGNILERFSAQQFPDLHSELNLSSLELGDSALYFCASTTDSHQETQYFGPGTRLLVL.

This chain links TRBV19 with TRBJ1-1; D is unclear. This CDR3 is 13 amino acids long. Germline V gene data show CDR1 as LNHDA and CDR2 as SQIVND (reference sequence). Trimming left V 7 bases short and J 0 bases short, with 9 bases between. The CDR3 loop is CASTSDMNTEAFF. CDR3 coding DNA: TGTGCCAGTACCTCTGACATGAACACTGAAGCTTTCTTT.

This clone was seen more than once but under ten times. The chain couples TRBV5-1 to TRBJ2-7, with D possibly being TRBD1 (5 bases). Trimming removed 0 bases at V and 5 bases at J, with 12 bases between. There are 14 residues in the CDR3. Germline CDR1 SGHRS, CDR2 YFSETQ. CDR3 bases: TGCGCCAGCAGCTTGGGACAGCTAATGAACGAGCAGTACTTC. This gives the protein CASSLGQLMNEQYF.

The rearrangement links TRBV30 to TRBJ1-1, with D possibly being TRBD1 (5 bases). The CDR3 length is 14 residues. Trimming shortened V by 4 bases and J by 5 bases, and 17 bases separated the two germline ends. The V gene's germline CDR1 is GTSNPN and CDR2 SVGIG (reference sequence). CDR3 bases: TGTGCCTGGAATACCGGGGGGGTTGGGACTGAAGCTTTCTTT. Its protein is CAWNTGGVGTEAFF.